Each of the 9 T cell receptor beta chains below was sequenced from the same sample in a study of control samples from healthy donors and cancer patients. Measured with immunoSEQ multiplex PCR; TCRdb has only the in-frame clones, and not every one. The sample yields under 85,000 clones, roughly 93% seen once. The specimen sequenced was PBMCs. Receptor source: a woman in her thirties or forties with lung cancer.

V usage is TRBV29-1 and J usage is TRBJ1-2; 7 nucleotides align to TRBD1. J lost 0 bases, V lost 2 bases, and 12 bases had no gene match. The CDR3 is made up of 17 amino acids. Germline CDR1 reads SQVTM; CDR2 reads ANQGSEA. The CDR3 DNA reads as TGCAGCGTTGAAAATAATCCGGGACAGCCACCTAACTATGGCTACACCTTC. It yields the protein CSVENNPGQPPNYGYTF. The full variable domain, with the rest looked up from reference TRBV29-1 and TRBJ1-2, is SAVISQKPSRDICQRGTSLTIQCQVDSQVTMMFWYRQQPGQSLTLIATANQGSEATYESGFVIDKFPISRPNLTFSTLTVSNMSPEDSSIYLCSVENNPGQPPNYGYTFGSGTRLTVV.

This rearrangement joins TRBV30 to TRBJ2-3; weak D call: TRBD1 (5 bases). This CDR3 is 15 amino acids long. Trimming pared 1 base from V and 1 base from J, leaving 12 bases between. Germline CDR1 and CDR2: GTSNPN and SVGIG (reference sequence). DNA for the CDR3: TGTGCCTGGAGTGGGAGAATAGGGGGCACAGATACGCAGTATTTT. Translated: CAWSGRIGGTDTQYF.

The J gene is TRBJ2-5, the V gene TRBV7-9, with D perhaps matching TRBD1 or TRBD2 (5 bases each). This CDR3 is 14 amino acids long. CDR1 SEHNR and CDR2 FQNEAQ come from the germline V gene (reference sequence). V was cut by 3 bases and J by 5 bases, with 13 bases left in between. CDR3 amino acids: CASSLVGERETQYF. The CDR3 coding sequence is TGTGCCAGCAGCTTGGTGGGGGAGAGGGAGACCCAGTACTTC.

This clone has a single count. The chain couples TRBV4-1 to TRBJ1-2, with TRBD1 identical over 7 bases. Trimming at V came to 4 bases and at J to 2 bases, leaving 7 bases not matched to a gene. The germline V gene encodes CDR1 MGHRA and CDR2 YSYEKL. The CDR3 has 15 residues. The CDR3 region is CASSLQGQSNYGYTF. The CDR3 nucleotides read TGCGCCAGCAGCCTTCAGGGACAGAGCAACTATGGCTACACCTTC.

The rearrangement links TRBV4-2 to TRBJ1-2; tentatively, D is TRBD1 (6 bases). Germline values: CDR1 LGHNA, CDR2 YNFKEQ. This CDR3 spans 15 amino acids. Trimming took 0 bases from V and 9 from J, leaving 17 bases between them. CDR3 in amino acids: CASSQEAGASVRYTF. CDR3 bases: TGTGCCAGCAGCCAAGAGGCGGGGGCGTCGGTCCGCTACACCTTC.

CDR3 DNA sequence: TGTGCCAGCAGCCGACAAGGGTTTGGTCAGCCCCAGCATTTT. This encodes CASSRQGFGQPQHF. The chain recombines TRBV7-9 with TRBJ1-5; D is uncertain. The length of the CDR3 is 14 residues. CDR1 and CDR2 from the germline V gene are SEHNR and FQNEAQ (reference sequence). V was clipped by 5 bases and J by 6 bases, with 14 bases between them.

This chain joins TRBV7-9 and TRBJ2-2, with TRBD2 matching 9 bases. Germline V gene data show CDR1 as SEHNR and CDR2 as FQNEAQ (reference sequence). V lost 6 bases, J lost 3 bases, and 5 bases stayed unmatched. The CDR3 loop spans 15 amino acids. For the CDR3, the DNA is TGTGCCAGCAGTTCCAGCGGGGGGCACACCGGGGAGCTGTTTTTT. This translates into CASSSSGGHTGELFF. Together with reference TRBV7-9 and TRBJ2-2, the CDR3 gives the full variable domain: DTGVSQNPRHKITKRGQNVTFRCDPISEHNRLYWYRQTLGQGPEFLTYFQNEAQLEKSRLLSDRFSAERPKGSFSTLEIQRTEQGDSAMYLCASSSSGGHTGELFFGEGSRLTVL.

This sequence joins TRBV5-1 and TRBJ1-2; 9 bases align to TRBD1. CDR1 is SGHRS and CDR2 is YFSETQ in the germline V gene. The CDR3 spans 15 residues. Germline trimming cut 0 bases from V and 2 bases from J; bases unmatched to any gene: 2. The CDR3 region has the DNA TGCGCCAGCAGCTTGGATGGGACAGGGAACTATGGCTACACCTTC. It is translated as CASSLDGTGNYGYTF.

The chain links TRBV19 to TRBJ1-2; D gene uncertain. Trimming removed 4 bases from V and 2 bases from J, with 8 bases in between. The germline V gene encodes CDR1 LNHDA and CDR2 SQIVND (reference sequence). The CDR3 runs to 13 residues. CDR3 residues: CASSNYGNYGYTF. CDR3 coding DNA: TGTGCCAGTAGTAACTATGGAAACTATGGCTACACCTTC.